The 16 T cell receptor beta chains presented below share a single source sample, sequenced in a study of radiotherapy plus CTLA-4 blockade in lung cancer. Sequencing was performed with immunoSEQ multiplex PCR; in TCRdb, only in-frame clones are kept and a portion is missing. The table has some 46,000 clones, 77% seen once. The specimen comprised peripheral blood, sampled from a patient treated with radiotherapy plus ipilimumab. All receptors derive from a human donor with non-small cell lung cancer whose response to radiotherapy plus ipilimumab could not be evaluated.

This chain uses TRBV6-5 with TRBJ2-7; no reliable D call. The V end was cut by 5 bases, the J end by 3 bases, with 5 bases between. Looked up from germline, CDR1 is MNHEY and CDR2 is SVGAGI. This CDR3 has 11 amino acids. CDR3 DNA sequence: TGTGCCAGCAGTACATACTACGAGCAGTACTTC. Translating gives CASSTYYEQYF.

The rearrangement links TRBV30 to TRBJ1-2, with TRBD1 matching over 7 bases. The J segment lost 4 bases and the V segment lost 0 bases, leaving 5 bases of the junction unmatched. Germline V lookup: CDR1 GTSNPN, CDR2 SVGIG (reference sequence). The CDR3 sequence is 14 residues long. Here the CDR3 DNA reads TGTGCCTGGAGTGTAGGGGACAGCTTCTATGGCTACACCTTC. This codes for CAWSVGDSFYGYTF.

The genes are TRBV4-1 and TRBJ2-7, with 9 bases lining up with TRBD2. Germline assignment: CDR1 MGHRA and CDR2 YSYEKL. J gave up 3 bases and V 1 base, and 7 bases lay outside the gene matches. The CDR3 sequence is 16 residues long. The CDR3 reads CASSQVGSGSGYEQYF. The CDR3 DNA follows: TGCGCCAGCAGCCAAGTGGGTAGCGGGAGTGGCTACGAGCAGTACTTC.

This clone was observed a single time. The chain is built from TRBV7-2 and TRBJ1-5; 9 bases fit TRBD1. The V and J ends lost 9 bases and 4 bases, in that order; junction bases with no gene match: 13. Germline V gene sequence: CDR1 SGHTA, CDR2 FQGNSA. This CDR3 spans 16 amino acids. The CDR3 DNA reads as TGTGCCAGTACCCTTAGGGGGGACAGGGTAAATCAGCCCCAGCATTTT. Its translation is CASTLRGDRVNQPQHF.

This clone was counted a few times. This rearrangement joins TRBV5-6 to TRBJ2-2, with no clear D. The CDR3 length is 14 residues. V shed 0 bases and J shed 6 bases, with 9 bases lying between them. Germline loops: CDR1 SGHDT, CDR2 YYEEEE. This CDR3 is CASSLGGVPGELFF. CDR3 DNA sequence: TGTGCCAGCAGCTTGGGAGGTGTACCCGGGGAGCTGTTTTTT.

V usage is TRBV29-1 and J usage is TRBJ2-7; D uncertain. CDR1 SQVTM and CDR2 ANQGSEA come from the germline V gene. V was cut by 6 bases and J by 4 bases, with 16 bases left in between. The CDR3 covers 13 residues. The CDR3 DNA is TGCAGCGTCACGATCACTGTGTCTTACGAGCAGTACTTC. Amino acids: CSVTITVSYEQYF.

This clone was recorded a few times. The chain uses TRBV18 and TRBJ2-6; TRBD2 might be the D (7 bases). Trimming shortened V by 2 bases and J by 0 bases, and 14 bases separated the two germline ends. The CDR3 loop spans 18 amino acids. Germline V gene sequence: CDR1 KGHSH, CDR2 LQKENI. CDR3 nucleotides: TGTGCCAGCTCACCAGGGGGGGGCTCAAGCTCTGGGGCCAACGTCCTGACTTTC. Its translation is CASSPGGGSSSGANVLTF.

V is TRBV6-6 and J is TRBJ2-7; D is perhaps TRBD2 (6 bases). The CDR3 consists of 12 residues. The germline CDR1 and CDR2 sequences are MNHNY and SVGAGI (reference sequence). V lost 5 bases and J 4 bases, leaving 9 bases between the germline ends. The CDR3 reads CASSRLVYEQYF. The CDR3 DNA reads as TGTGCCAGCAGTAGACTAGTTTACGAGCAGTACTTC.

V gene TRBV28 combines with J gene TRBJ1-6, with TRBD1 as a possible D gene (5 bases). The CDR3 length is 18 residues. Germline assignment: CDR1 MDHEN and CDR2 SYDVKM. V lost 4 bases, J lost 7 bases, and 23 bases lay in between. CDR3 sequence reads: CASSSHRWGSRKNSPLHF. The DNA of the CDR3 is TGTGCCAGCAGTTCCCATCGTTGGGGCAGCAGGAAAAATTCACCCCTCCACTTT.

This clone was counted only a few times. The chain combines TRBV7-2 with TRBJ2-3; D perhaps matches TRBD2 (7 bases). V lost 1 base, J lost 2 bases, and 13 bases lay in between. Looked up from germline, CDR1 is SGHTA and CDR2 is FQGNSA. This CDR3 spans 16 amino acids. The CDR3 DNA follows: TGTGCCAGCAGCTTAGTAATGGGGGGGGCCACAGATACGCAGTATTTT. Translated: CASSLVMGGATDTQYF.

A single count supports this clone. J is TRBJ1-1 and V is TRBV6-5; D is undetermined. The CDR3 consists of 15 residues. The germline V gene has CDR1 MNHEY and CDR2 SVGAGI. Trimming removed 1 base from V and 3 bases from J, with 12 bases in between. In DNA form, the CDR3 reads TGTGCCAGCAGTTACTTGGCCCCGCGGGACACTGAAGCTTTCTTT. Translated: CASSYLAPRDTEAFF.

The chain recombines TRBV18 with TRBJ1-6, with D maybe TRBD1 (5 bases). Germline V gene data show CDR1 as KGHSH and CDR2 as LQKENI. The CDR3 spans 13 residues. The V gene lost 2 bases and the J gene lost 11 bases, with 10 bases spanning the gap. The CDR3 DNA reads TGTGCCAGCTCACCAAGGGGTCCACCACCCCTCCACTTT. Its protein product is CASSPRGPPPLHF.

V and J are TRBV6-1 and TRBJ2-7, with a tentative D call TRBD1 (5 bases). V was cut by 1 base and J by 3 bases, with 10 bases left in between. The CDR3 contains 14 residues. In germline, CDR1 is MNHNS, CDR2 SASEGT. This CDR3 is CASSEGGRVYEQYF. As DNA, the CDR3 is TGTGCCAGCAGTGAAGGAGGCAGGGTCTACGAGCAGTACTTC.

The chain carries TRBV2 and TRBJ2-5; 13 bases align to TRBD2. The CDR3 length is 15 residues. The junction had 6 bases not matched to a gene; V was cut back by 6 bases and J by 5 bases. Germline V gene sequence: CDR1 SNHLY, CDR2 FYNNEI. The CDR3 coding sequence is TGTGCCAGCAGACCGGGACTAGCGGGGCTGGAGACCCAGTACTTC. It translates to CASRPGLAGLETQYF.

The V and J genes are TRBV6-5 and TRBJ2-7; D is possibly TRBD1 (5 bases). CDR1 is MNHEY and CDR2 is SVGAGI in the germline V gene. Trimming pared 6 bases from V and 1 base from J, leaving 13 bases between. The CDR3 length is 14 residues. CDR3 coding DNA: TGTGCCAGCAGCCGACAGAGTTCTTCCTACGAGCAGTACTTC. This sequence encodes CASSRQSSSYEQYF.

This sequence joins TRBV6-6 and TRBJ2-2, with D unclear. Trimming cost V 6 bases and J 0 bases, with 11 bases left between them. CDR1 and CDR2 from the germline V gene are MNHNY and SVGAGI (reference sequence). The CDR3 totals 15 residues. CDR3 region: CASRTQPPNTGELFF. CDR3 DNA: TGTGCCAGCAGGACACAGCCACCGAACACCGGGGAGCTGTTTTTT.